The source of this T cell receptor beta chain is a study of cytomegalovirus exposure and HLA in healthy donors. Overall study findings and caveats: Subsequent analysis showed first-cohort TCR clusters tending to co-occur in 120 validation repertoires.

Germline CDR1 is MNHEY and CDR2 is SMNVEV (reference sequence). This CDR3 contains 17 residues. V was pared by 5 bases and J by 7 bases, with 14 bases of the junction left unmatched. Data came from immunoSEQ multiplex PCR; TCRdb stores just in-frame clones and leaves some out. The sample includes about 400,000 clones, 86% of them seen just once. These donors were members of the approximately 110-subject validation cohort, a group separate from the approximately 670-subject first cohort. For this clone: Its antigen is not known. This specimen includes other DNA sequences encoding the same CDR3.

The TCR comes from a woman in her late teens or twenties in good health and CMV-seronegative. The chain couples TRBV27 to TRBJ1-5; 10 nucleotides align to TRBD1. Sequenced: PBMCs. CDR3 sequence: CASSPRQGAAFRQPQHF. Written as DNA, the CDR3 is TGTGCCAGCAGTCCAAGACAGGGGGCAGCCTTCCGACAGCCCCAGCATTTT.